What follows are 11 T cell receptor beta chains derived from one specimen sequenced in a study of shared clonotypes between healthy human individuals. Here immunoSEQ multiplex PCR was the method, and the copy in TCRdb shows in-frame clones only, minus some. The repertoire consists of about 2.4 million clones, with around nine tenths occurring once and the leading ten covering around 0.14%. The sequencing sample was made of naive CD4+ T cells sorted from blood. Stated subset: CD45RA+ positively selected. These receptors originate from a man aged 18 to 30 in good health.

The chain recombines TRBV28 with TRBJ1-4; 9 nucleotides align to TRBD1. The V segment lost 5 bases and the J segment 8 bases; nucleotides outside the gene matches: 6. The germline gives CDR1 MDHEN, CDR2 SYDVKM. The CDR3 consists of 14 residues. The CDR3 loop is CASSHRGPGEKLFF. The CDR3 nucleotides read TGTGCCAGCAGTCACAGGGGGCCGGGGGAAAAACTGTTTTTT.

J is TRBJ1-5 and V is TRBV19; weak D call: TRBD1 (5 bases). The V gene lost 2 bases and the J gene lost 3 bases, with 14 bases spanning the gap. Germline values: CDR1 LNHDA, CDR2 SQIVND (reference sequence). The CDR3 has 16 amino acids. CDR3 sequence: CASSISGPSFNQPQHF. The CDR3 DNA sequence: TGTGCCAGTAGTATATCGGGACCGAGTTTCAATCAGCCCCAGCATTTT.

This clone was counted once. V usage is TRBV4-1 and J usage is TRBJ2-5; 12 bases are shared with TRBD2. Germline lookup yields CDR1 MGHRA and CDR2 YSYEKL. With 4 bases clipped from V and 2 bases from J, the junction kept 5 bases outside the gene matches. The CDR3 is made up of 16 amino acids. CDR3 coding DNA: TGCGCCAGCAGCCGTCTAGCGGGAGGGGGGCAAGAGACCCAGTACTTC. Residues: CASSRLAGGGQETQYF.

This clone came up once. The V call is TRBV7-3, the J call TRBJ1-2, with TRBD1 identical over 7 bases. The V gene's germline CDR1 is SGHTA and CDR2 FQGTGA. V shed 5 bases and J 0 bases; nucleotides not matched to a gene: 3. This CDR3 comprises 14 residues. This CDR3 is CASSPGTANYGYTF. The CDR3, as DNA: TGTGCCAGCAGCCCGGGGACAGCTAACTATGGCTACACCTTC.

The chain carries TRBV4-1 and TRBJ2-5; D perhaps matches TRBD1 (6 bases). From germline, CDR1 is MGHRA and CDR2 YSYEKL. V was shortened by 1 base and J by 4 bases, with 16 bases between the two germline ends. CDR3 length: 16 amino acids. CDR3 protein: CASSQGTGIFGETQYF. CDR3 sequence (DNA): TGCGCCAGCAGCCAAGGTACAGGGATTTTCGGAGAGACCCAGTACTTC.

The CDR3 nucleotides are TGTGCCAGTAGCACAGGGATTGAAGCTTTCTTT. Protein product: CASSTGIEAFF. The chain carries TRBV19 and TRBJ1-1; D is perhaps TRBD1 (6 bases). With 6 bases removed from V and 7 bases from J, the gap between germline ends came to 9 bases. This CDR3 has 11 amino acids. CDR1 is LNHDA, CDR2 SQIVND, per germline (reference sequence).

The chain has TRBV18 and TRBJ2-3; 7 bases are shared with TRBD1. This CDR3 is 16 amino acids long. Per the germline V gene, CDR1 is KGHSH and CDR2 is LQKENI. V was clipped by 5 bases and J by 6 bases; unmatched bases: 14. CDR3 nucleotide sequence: TGTGCCAGCTCATCCTCACGGGACAGCTATGGGGATACGCAGTATTTT. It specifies CASSSSRDSYGDTQYF.

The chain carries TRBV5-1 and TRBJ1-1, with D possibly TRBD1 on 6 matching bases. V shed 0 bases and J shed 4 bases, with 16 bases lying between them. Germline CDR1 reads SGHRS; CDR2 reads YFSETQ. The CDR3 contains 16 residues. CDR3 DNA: TGCGCCAGCAGCTTGGAGTATCAGGGGACTGCCACTGAAGCTTTCTTT. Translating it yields CASSLEYQGTATEAFF. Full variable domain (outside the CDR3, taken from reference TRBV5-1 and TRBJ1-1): KAGVTQTPRYLIKTRGQQVTLSCSPISGHRSVSWYQQTPGQGLQFLFEYFSETQRNKGNFPGRFSGRQFSNSRSEMNVSTLELGDSALYLCASSLEYQGTATEAFFGQGTRLTVV.

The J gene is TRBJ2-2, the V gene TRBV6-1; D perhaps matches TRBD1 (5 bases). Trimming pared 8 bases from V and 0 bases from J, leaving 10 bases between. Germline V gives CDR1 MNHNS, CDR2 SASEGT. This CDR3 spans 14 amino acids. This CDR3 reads CASDLGPNTGELFF. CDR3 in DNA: TGTGCCAGCGATTTGGGGCCGAACACCGGGGAGCTGTTTTTT.

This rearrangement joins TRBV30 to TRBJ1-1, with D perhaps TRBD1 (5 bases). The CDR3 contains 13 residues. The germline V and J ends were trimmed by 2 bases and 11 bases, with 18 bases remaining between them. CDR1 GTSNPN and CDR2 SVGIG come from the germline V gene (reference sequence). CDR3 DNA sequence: TGTGCCTGGAGTAGGGACCCTCCCATATGGGCTTTCTTT. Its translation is CAWSRDPPIWAFF.

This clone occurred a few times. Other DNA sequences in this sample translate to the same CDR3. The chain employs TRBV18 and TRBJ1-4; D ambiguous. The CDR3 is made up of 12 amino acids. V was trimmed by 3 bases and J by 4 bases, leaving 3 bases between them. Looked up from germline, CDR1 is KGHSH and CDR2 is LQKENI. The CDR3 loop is CASSPINEKLFF. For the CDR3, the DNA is TGTGCCAGCTCACCGATTAATGAAAAACTGTTTTTT.